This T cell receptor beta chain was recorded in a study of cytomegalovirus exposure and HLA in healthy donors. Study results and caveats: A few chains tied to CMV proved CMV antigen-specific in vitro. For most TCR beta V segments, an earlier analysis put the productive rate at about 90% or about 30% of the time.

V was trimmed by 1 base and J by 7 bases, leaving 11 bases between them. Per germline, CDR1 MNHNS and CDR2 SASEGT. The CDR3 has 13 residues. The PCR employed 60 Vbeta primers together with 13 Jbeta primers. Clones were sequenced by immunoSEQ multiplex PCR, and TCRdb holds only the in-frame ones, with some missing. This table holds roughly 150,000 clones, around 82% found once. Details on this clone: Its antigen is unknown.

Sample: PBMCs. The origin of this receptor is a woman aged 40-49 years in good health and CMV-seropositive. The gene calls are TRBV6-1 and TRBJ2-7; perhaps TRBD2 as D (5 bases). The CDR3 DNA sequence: TGTGCCAGCAGTGAAGACTGGAGGTGGGAGCAGTACTTC. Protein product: CASSEDWRWEQYF.